This T cell receptor (beta chain) was sequenced in a study of a mutant IDH1 vaccine in newly diagnosed glioma. Background on the study: Vaccine dosing followed radiotherapy by 4-6 weeks, or accompanied temozolomide cycles. Patients had received radiotherapy, temozolomide, or both previously, most receiving both. Findings and caveats of the study: Changes in the top peripheral T cell clonotypes seemingly had no bearing on pseudoprogression.

By its share, this clone is medium-sized (0.01 to 0.1%). Its antigen remains unidentified. This CDR3 is built from 15 residues. CDR1 and CDR2 from the germline V gene are MDHEN and SYDVKM. Trimming left V 6 bases short and J 2 bases short, with 16 bases between. The repertoire was sequenced with immunoSEQ multiplex PCR; TCRdb's copy has only in-frame clones and lacks some. The sample holds about 94,000 clones, roughly 91% seen once. The time point is: week 47, end of study. Doses consisted of 300 ug of mutant IDH1 20-mer peptide each, paired with topical imiquimod. This sample comprised PBMCs, obtained from a glioma patient whose treatment included an IDH1 peptide vaccine. The receptor was isolated from a woman in her fifties or sixties with glioma. The rearrangement joins TRBV28 to TRBJ2-5; either TRBD1 or TRBD2 may supply D (6 bases each). CDR3 bases: TGTGCCAGCAGCCGACGGGGGCGCTTACAAGAGACCCAGTACTTC. As protein: CASSRRGRLQETQYF.